Reported below is one T cell receptor beta chain. The target antigen is unknown. The data originate from a study of T cell responses to AZD1222 COVID-19 vaccine. For the study at large: Second-dose timings of about 4 or about 12 weeks were pooled.

Germline CDR1 is SGHRS and CDR2 is YFSETQ. V lost 6 bases, J lost 6 bases, and 18 bases lay in between. The CDR3 has 14 amino acids. TCRdb's table, derived via immunoSEQ multiplex PCR, lists solely in-frame clones and lacks some. Among around 120,000 clones listed, roughly 88% were seen once. Study-level points and caveats: Repertoires were obtained only post-peak T cell response. Among the donors, most were white British and more were female, and clonal diversity was possibly underestimated.

This TCR derives from an adult in good health. This chain links TRBV5-1 with TRBJ1-2, with a possible D match to TRBD1 (5 bases). The sequences come from peripheral blood, collected on day 0 of AZD1222 vaccination. The CDR3 sequence is CASTNGRGGDGYTF. CDR3 DNA sequence: TGCGCCAGCACCAATGGAAGGGGAGGTGATGGCTACACCTTC.